The 23 T cell receptor beta chains in this list originate from one sample, sequenced in a study of circulating and synovial CD4+ cells in juvenile arthritis. Repertoires were generated with immunoSEQ multiplex PCR, while TCRdb's copy carries only in-frame clones and drops some. The data hold tens of thousands of clones, with less than 97% observed a single time. The sample taken for sequencing was CD4+ T cells from blood. Receptors were obtained from a human donor with juvenile idiopathic arthritis.

As concerns this clone: Other nucleotide sequences in the sample specify the same CDR3. This chain joins TRBV5-8 and TRBJ1-6, with 9 positions matching TRBD1. Germline lookup yields CDR1 SGHTS and CDR2 YDEGEE. This CDR3 region has 17 residues. Germline trimming cut 4 bases from V and 10 bases from J; bases unmatched to any gene: 15. The CDR3 spells CASSTGQGGGQYSPLHF. DNA of the CDR3: TGTGCCAGCAGCACGGGACAGGGTGGAGGACAGTACTCACCCCTCCACTTT.

The rearrangement joins TRBV15 to TRBJ1-1; D gene ambiguous. Germline V gene lookup returns CDR1 LNHNV and CDR2 YYDKDF (reference sequence). CDR3 length: 15 residues. V was clipped by 1 base and J by 0 bases, with 9 bases between them. In DNA, the CDR3 is TGTGCCACCAGCAGAGTATCCGTTTTGAACACTGAAGCTTTCTTT. Its protein product is CATSRVSVLNTEAFF.

CDR3 region: CASSFTTGGGYTF. The CDR3 nucleotides are TGTGCCAGCAGTTTCACGACAGGGGGCGGCTACACCTTC. This rearrangement joins TRBV27 to TRBJ1-2; the match to TRBD1 covers 10 bases. Germline V gene data show CDR1 as MNHEY and CDR2 as SMNVEV (reference sequence). With V trimmed by 3 bases and J by 8 bases, 3 bases remained unmatched. The CDR3 covers 13 residues.

J is TRBJ2-3 and V is TRBV28; D might be TRBD1 (5 bases). The germline V gene encodes CDR1 MDHEN and CDR2 SYDVKM. This CDR3 is built from 15 residues. V dropped 5 bases and J dropped 5 bases, with 17 bases sitting between them. Here the CDR3 DNA reads TGTGCCAGCAGTCGCATCTCCAGGGCTATAGATACGCAGTATTTT. It codes for CASSRISRAIDTQYF. Full variable domain (outside the CDR3, taken from reference TRBV28 and TRBJ2-3): DVKVTQSSRYLVKRTGEKVFLECVQDMDHENMFWYRQDPGLGLRLIYFSYDVKMKEKGDIPEGYSVSREKKERFSLILESASTNQTSMYLCASSRISRAIDTQYFGPGTRLTVL.

The J gene is TRBJ1-2, the V gene TRBV9, with D perhaps matching TRBD1 (6 bases). The V gene lost 3 bases and the J gene lost 8 bases, with 8 bases spanning the gap. CDR1 is SGDLS and CDR2 is YYNGEE in the germline V gene. The CDR3 runs to 11 residues. The CDR3 coding sequence is TGTGCCAGCAGCGCGGACAGCGGCTACACCTTC. It encodes CASSADSGYTF.

The V gene is TRBV21-1, the J gene TRBJ2-3; TRBD2, as called in the table, went unchecked against the DNA. TRBV21-1 is an annotated pseudogene. CDR3 length: 13 amino acids. The chain's CDR3 is CASSREGADTQYF. The DNA of the CDR3 is TGTGCCAGCAGCAGGGAGGGAGCAGATACGCAGTATTTT.

The genes are TRBV6-6 and TRBJ2-1, with D possibly being TRBD2 (5 bases). V was clipped by 2 bases and J by 6 bases, with 5 bases between them. This CDR3 contains 12 residues. Germline assignment: CDR1 MNHNY and CDR2 SVGAGI (reference sequence). The CDR3 DNA is TGTGCCAGCAGTTACCGGGGCAATGAGCAGTTCTTC. As protein: CASSYRGNEQFF.

This clone was counted once. The chain is built from TRBV25-1 and TRBJ2-5; D is unclear. The germline V gene has CDR1 MGHDK and CDR2 SYGVNS. V was trimmed by 2 bases and J by 3 bases, leaving 10 bases between them. The CDR3 contains 14 residues. The CDR3, as DNA: TGTGCCAGCAGTGAAACCAGGTCGAAAGAGACCCAGTACTTC. Its translation is CASSETRSKETQYF.

In nucleotides, the CDR3 is TGTGCCAGCAGTGTAGTCTCTGGAGCGGGGTCGGCGGAAAAACTGTTTTTT. Its protein product is CASSVVSGAGSAEKLFF. The rearrangement links TRBV6-1 to TRBJ1-4; D remains unclear. Germline CDR1 MNHNS, CDR2 SASEGT. V was trimmed by 4 bases and J by 8 bases, leaving 23 bases between them. The CDR3 loop spans 17 amino acids.

This chain joins TRBV5-4 and TRBJ2-2, with 12 bases aligning to TRBD2. V trimming: 5 bases; J trimming: 6 bases; junction bases outside the gene matches: 8. The germline V gene encodes CDR1 SGHNT and CDR2 YYREEE (reference sequence). This CDR3 is built from 16 residues. The CDR3 bases are TGTGCCAGCAGACTGGCGCTAGCGGGAGGGGCCGGGGAGCTGTTTTTT. Its protein product is CASRLALAGGAGELFF.

V and J are TRBV6-5 and TRBJ2-2, with 8 nucleotides matching TRBD2. There are 15 residues in the CDR3. Germline V CDR1 and CDR2: MNHEY, SVGAGI. After removal of 6 bases from V and 3 bases from J, the junction contained 6 bases not matched to a gene. This CDR3 is CASSPGGDHTGELFF. As DNA, the CDR3 is TGTGCCAGCAGCCCCGGGGGGGACCACACCGGGGAGCTGTTTTTT.

The chain couples TRBV30 to TRBJ1-2, with D unclear. This CDR3 comprises 12 residues. Germline V lookup: CDR1 GTSNPN, CDR2 SVGIG (reference sequence). The germline V and J ends were trimmed by 0 bases and 14 bases, with 16 bases remaining between them. The CDR3 reads CAWSVAPAGGTF. Written as DNA, the CDR3 is TGTGCCTGGAGTGTAGCCCCGGCCGGCGGGACCTTC.

The genes are TRBV30 and TRBJ2-3, with TRBD2 matching over 7 bases. The CDR3 covers 14 residues. Per germline, CDR1 GTSNPN and CDR2 SVGIG (reference sequence). V lost 3 bases, J lost 6 bases, and 9 bases stayed unmatched. The chain's CDR3 is CAWSPGLGSDTQYF. The CDR3 nucleotides are TGTGCCTGGAGCCCTGGACTAGGTTCGGATACGCAGTATTTT. The full variable domain, in which reference TRBV30 and TRBJ2-3 provide the parts outside the CDR3, is SQTIHQWPATLVQPVGSPLSLECTVEGTSNPNLYWYRQAAGRGLQLLFYSVGIGQISSEVPQNLSASRPQDRQFILSSKKLLLSDSGFYLCAWSPGLGSDTQYFGPGTRLTVL.

The rearrangement joins TRBV7-6 to TRBJ2-7, with 7 bases lining up with TRBD2. The CDR3 contains 15 residues. Losses at the gene ends were 4 bases for V and 5 bases for J; bases not matched to a gene: 11. Germline CDR1 SGHVS, CDR2 FNYEAQ. CDR3 residues: CASSSEGRGANEQYF. CDR3 DNA sequence: TGTGCCAGCAGCTCGGAGGGGAGGGGCGCAAACGAGCAGTACTTC.

The chain uses TRBV28 and TRBJ1-2, with TRBD1 matching 8 bases. CDR1 and CDR2 from the germline V gene are MDHEN and SYDVKM. V trimming: 6 bases; J trimming: 4 bases; junction bases outside the gene matches: 19. The CDR3 has 18 amino acids. The CDR3, as DNA: TGTGCCAGCAGCTCCCCCGGGACAGGTGAACCAACCACCTATGGCTACACCTTC. Protein product: CASSSPGTGEPTTYGYTF.

V gene TRBV6-1 combines with J gene TRBJ2-3; possible D gene TRBD1, 5 bases. Trimming removed 2 bases from V and 0 bases from J, with 15 bases in between. The CDR3 totals 17 residues. CDR1 is MNHNS and CDR2 is SASEGT in the germline V gene. CDR3: CASSEPWGLVSTDTQYF. CDR3 sequence (DNA): TGTGCCAGCAGTGAACCGTGGGGCCTAGTGAGCACAGATACGCAGTATTTT.

The genes are TRBV27 and TRBJ1-2, with 8 nucleotides matching TRBD1. The CDR3 contains 14 residues. Germline assignment: CDR1 MNHEY and CDR2 SMNVEV (reference sequence). The J segment lost 8 bases and the V segment lost 3 bases, leaving 8 bases of the junction unmatched. Here the CDR3 DNA reads TGTGCCAGCAGTTTGGACAGGGTGTCGTACGGCTACACCTTC. Amino acid sequence: CASSLDRVSYGYTF.

The rearrangement uses TRBV7-9 and TRBJ2-7; 7 bases fit TRBD2. Germline V gene sequence: CDR1 SEHNR, CDR2 FQNEAQ (reference sequence). CDR3 length: 17 residues. Unmatched junction bases numbered 15, after V lost 4 bases and J lost 3 bases. CDR3 sequence: CASSSVTPASGIYEQYF. The CDR3 coding sequence is TGTGCCAGCAGCTCCGTGACCCCAGCCAGCGGGATCTACGAGCAGTACTTC.

The count of this clone is one. The V gene is TRBV29-1, the J gene TRBJ2-2, with D unclear. This CDR3 has 11 residues. The V end lost 4 bases, the J end lost 3 bases, and 3 bases lay between the germline ends. From germline, CDR1 is SQVTM and CDR2 ANQGSEA. This CDR3 is CSVGHTGELFF. CDR3 bases: TGCAGCGTTGGGCACACCGGGGAGCTGTTTTTT.

The rearrangement joins TRBV2 to TRBJ2-3; D gene uncertain. Germline V CDR1 and CDR2: SNHLY, FYNNEI. The CDR3 loop spans 12 amino acids. The V end lost 4 bases, the J end lost 2 bases, and 4 bases lay between the germline ends. CDR3 sequence reads: CASSGLTDTQYF. DNA of the CDR3: TGTGCCAGCAGTGGACTCACAGATACGCAGTATTTT.

The chain uses TRBV19 and TRBJ1-5; perhaps TRBD1 as D (6 bases). Germline values: CDR1 LNHDA, CDR2 SQIVND (reference sequence). Deletions cut 11 bases from V and 4 bases from J, with 21 bases between. This CDR3 comprises 15 residues. CDR3 coding DNA: TGTGCCTCCTACGAGGGGGGGAAAGGGAATCAGCCCCAGCATTTT. Its protein is CASYEGGKGNQPQHF. Full variable domain (missing parts from reference TRBV19 and TRBJ1-5): DGGITQSPKYLFRKEGQNVTLSCEQNLNHDAMYWYRQDPGQGLRLIYYSQIVNDFQKGDIAEGYSVSREKKESFPLTVTSAQKNPTAFYLCASYEGGKGNQPQHFGDGTRLSIL.

The chain recombines TRBV7-2 with TRBJ1-1; no firm D call. This CDR3 comprises 13 residues. Trimming shortened V by 7 bases and J by 8 bases, and 17 bases separated the two germline ends. The V gene's germline CDR1 is SGHTA and CDR2 FQGNSA. The CDR3 protein is CASILGLATEAFF. Written as DNA, the CDR3 is TGTGCCAGCATATTGGGCTTAGCGACGGAAGCTTTCTTT.

J is TRBJ2-6 and V is TRBV5-1; the match to TRBD1 covers 9 bases. The ends lost 9 bases at V and 0 bases at J; junction bases unmatched: 4. This CDR3 has 15 residues. Germline CDR1 and CDR2: SGHRS and YFSETQ. As DNA, the CDR3 is TGCGCCACCGGGACAGGGTCCTCTGGGGCCAACGTCCTGACTTTC. This sequence encodes CATGTGSSGANVLTF. Full variable domain (missing parts from reference TRBV5-1 and TRBJ2-6): KAGVTQTPRYLIKTRGQQVTLSCSPISGHRSVSWYQQTPGQGLQFLFEYFSETQRNKGNFPGRFSGRQFSNSRSEMNVSTLELGDSALYLCATGTGSSGANVLTFGAGSRLTVL.